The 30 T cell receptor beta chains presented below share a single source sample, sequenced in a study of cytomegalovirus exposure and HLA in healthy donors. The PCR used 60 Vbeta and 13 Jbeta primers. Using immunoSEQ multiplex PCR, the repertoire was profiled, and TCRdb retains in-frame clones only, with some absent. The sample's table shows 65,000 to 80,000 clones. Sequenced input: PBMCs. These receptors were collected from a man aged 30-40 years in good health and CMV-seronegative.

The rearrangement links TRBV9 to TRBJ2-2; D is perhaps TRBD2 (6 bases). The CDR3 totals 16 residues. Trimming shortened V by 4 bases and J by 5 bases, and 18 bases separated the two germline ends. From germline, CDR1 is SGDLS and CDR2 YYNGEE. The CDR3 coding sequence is TGTGCCAGCAGCCCCCAGGGACTGGGCATGACCGGGGAGCTGTTTTTT. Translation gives CASSPQGLGMTGELFF.

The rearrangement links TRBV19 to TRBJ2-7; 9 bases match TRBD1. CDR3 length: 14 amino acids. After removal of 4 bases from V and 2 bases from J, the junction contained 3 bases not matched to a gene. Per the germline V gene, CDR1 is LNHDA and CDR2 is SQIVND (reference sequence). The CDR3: CASSNTGGTYEQYF. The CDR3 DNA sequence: TGTGCCAGTAGTAATACAGGGGGCACCTACGAGCAGTACTTC. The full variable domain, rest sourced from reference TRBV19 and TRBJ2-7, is DGGITQSPKYLFRKEGQNVTLSCEQNLNHDAMYWYRQDPGQGLRLIYYSQIVNDFQKGDIAEGYSVSREKKESFPLTVTSAQKNPTAFYLCASSNTGGTYEQYFGPGTRLTVT.

The DNA for the CDR3 is TGTGCCAGCAGGGTATACACCGATCCCTACGAGCAGTACTTC. Protein sequence: CASRVYTDPYEQYF. V and J are TRBV6-5 and TRBJ2-7; D uncertain. V was shortened by 6 bases and J by 2 bases, with 14 bases between the two germline ends. CDR1 is MNHEY and CDR2 is SVGAGI in the germline V gene. The length of the CDR3 is 14 residues.

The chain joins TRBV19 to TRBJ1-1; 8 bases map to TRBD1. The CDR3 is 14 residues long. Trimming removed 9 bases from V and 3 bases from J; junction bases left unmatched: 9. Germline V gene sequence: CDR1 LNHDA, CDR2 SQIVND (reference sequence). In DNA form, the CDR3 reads TGTGCCAGCTCCAGGACAGGGAGGGACACTGAAGCTTTCTTT. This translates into CASSRTGRDTEAFF.

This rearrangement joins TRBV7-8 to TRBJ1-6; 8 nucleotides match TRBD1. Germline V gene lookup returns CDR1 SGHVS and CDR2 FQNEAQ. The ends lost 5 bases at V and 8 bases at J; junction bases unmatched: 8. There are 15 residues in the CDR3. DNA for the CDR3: TGTGCCAGCAGCAAGACAGGGGACGGGGATTCACCCCTCCACTTT. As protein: CASSKTGDGDSPLHF.

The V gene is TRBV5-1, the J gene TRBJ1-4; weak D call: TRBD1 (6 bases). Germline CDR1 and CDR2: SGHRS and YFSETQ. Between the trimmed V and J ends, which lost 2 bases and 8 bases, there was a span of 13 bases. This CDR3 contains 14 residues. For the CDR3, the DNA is TGCGCCAGCAGCTTACGGGGGGCCGAGGAAAAACTGTTTTTT. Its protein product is CASSLRGAEEKLFF.

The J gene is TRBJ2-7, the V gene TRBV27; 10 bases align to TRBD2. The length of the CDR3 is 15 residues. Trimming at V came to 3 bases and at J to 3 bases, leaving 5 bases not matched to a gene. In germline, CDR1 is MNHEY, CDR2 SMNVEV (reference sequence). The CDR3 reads CASSLGLAGVYEQYF. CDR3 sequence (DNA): TGTGCCAGCAGTTTGGGTCTAGCGGGAGTCTACGAGCAGTACTTC.

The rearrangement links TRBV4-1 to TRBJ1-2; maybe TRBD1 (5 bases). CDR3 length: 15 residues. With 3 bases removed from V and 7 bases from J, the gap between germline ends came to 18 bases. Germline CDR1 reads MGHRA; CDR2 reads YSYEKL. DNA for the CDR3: TGCGCCAGCAGCCAGCCGGGACTCAAGAAGGGTGGCTACACCTTC. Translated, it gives CASSQPGLKKGGYTF.

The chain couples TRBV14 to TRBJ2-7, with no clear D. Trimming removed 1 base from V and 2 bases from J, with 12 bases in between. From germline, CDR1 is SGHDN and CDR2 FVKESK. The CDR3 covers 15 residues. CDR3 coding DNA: TGTGCCAGCAGCCAAGGACTTCACCGGACCTACGAGCAGTACTTC. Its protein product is CASSQGLHRTYEQYF. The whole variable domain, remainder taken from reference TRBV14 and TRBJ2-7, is EAGVTQFPSHSVIEKGQTVTLRCDPISGHDNLYWYRRVMGKEIKFLLHFVKESKQDESGMPNNRFLAERTGGTYSTLKVQPAELEDSGVYFCASSQGLHRTYEQYFGPGTRLTVT.

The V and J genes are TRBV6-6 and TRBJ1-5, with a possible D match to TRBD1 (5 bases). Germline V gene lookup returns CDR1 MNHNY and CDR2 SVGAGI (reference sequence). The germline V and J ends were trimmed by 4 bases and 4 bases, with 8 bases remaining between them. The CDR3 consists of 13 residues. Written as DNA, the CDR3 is TGTGCCAGCAGTTCACAGGCGAATCAGCCCCAGCATTTT. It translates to CASSSQANQPQHF.

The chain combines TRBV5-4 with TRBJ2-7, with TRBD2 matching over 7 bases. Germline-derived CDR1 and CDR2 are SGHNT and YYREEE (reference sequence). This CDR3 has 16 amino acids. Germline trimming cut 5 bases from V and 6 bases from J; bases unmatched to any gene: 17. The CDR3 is CASSSLAGTTLFEQYF. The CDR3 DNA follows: TGTGCCAGCAGTTCGTTAGCCGGGACTACCCTCTTCGAGCAGTACTTC.

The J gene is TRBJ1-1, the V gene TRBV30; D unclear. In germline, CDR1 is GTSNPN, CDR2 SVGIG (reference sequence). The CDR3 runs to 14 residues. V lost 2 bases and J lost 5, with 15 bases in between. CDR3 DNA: TGTGCCTGGAGTCCAACTGCGGCGTGGACTGAAGCTTTCTTT. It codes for CAWSPTAAWTEAFF.

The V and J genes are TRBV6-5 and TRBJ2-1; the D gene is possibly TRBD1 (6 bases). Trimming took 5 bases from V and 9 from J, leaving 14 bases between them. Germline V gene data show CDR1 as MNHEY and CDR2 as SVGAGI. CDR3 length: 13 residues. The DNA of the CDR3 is TGTGCCAGCAGTCTGGACAGCGGTCGTGAGCAGTTCTTC. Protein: CASSLDSGREQFF.

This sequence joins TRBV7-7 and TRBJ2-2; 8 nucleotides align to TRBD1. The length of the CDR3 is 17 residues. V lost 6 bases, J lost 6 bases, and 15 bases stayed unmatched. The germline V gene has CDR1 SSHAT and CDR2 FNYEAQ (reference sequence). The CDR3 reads CASSPGTGIGRAGELFF. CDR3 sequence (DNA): TGTGCCAGCAGTCCCGGGACAGGAATCGGTCGCGCCGGGGAGCTGTTTTTT.

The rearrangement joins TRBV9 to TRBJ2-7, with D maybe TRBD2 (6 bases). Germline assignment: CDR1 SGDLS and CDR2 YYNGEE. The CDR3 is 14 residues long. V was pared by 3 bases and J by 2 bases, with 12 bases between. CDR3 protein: CASSEQDYAYEQYF. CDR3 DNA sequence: TGTGCCAGCAGCGAGCAGGACTACGCCTACGAGCAGTACTTC.

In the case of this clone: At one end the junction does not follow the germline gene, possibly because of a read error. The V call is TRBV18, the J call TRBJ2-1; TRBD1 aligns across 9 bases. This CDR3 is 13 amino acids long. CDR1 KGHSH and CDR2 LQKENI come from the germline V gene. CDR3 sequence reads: CASSPRQGGSEIF. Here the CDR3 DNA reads TGTGCCAGCTCACCACGACAGGGGGGCAGTGAGATCTTC.

The CDR3: CASSPRDRSGYTF. The CDR3 DNA reads as TGTGCCAGTAGTCCCCGAGACAGGTCCGGCTACACCTTC. V gene TRBV19 combines with J gene TRBJ1-2; a weak D match, TRBD1 (6 bases). This CDR3 contains 13 residues. The V end was cut by 5 bases, the J end by 8 bases, with 15 bases between. CDR1 is LNHDA, CDR2 SQIVND, per germline (reference sequence). Looking up the rest from reference TRBV19 and TRBJ1-2 gives the full variable domain: DGGITQSPKYLFRKEGQNVTLSCEQNLNHDAMYWYRQDPGQGLRLIYYSQIVNDFQKGDIAEGYSVSREKKESFPLTVTSAQKNPTAFYLCASSPRDRSGYTFGSGTRLTVV.

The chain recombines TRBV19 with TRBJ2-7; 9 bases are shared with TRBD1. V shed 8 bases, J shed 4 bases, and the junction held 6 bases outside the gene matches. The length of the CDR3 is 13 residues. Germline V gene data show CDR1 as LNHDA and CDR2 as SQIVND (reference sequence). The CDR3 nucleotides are TGTGCCAGTGCCGGGACAGGGTTGTACGAGCAGTACTTC. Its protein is CASAGTGLYEQYF. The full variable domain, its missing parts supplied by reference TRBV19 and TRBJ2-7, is DGGITQSPKYLFRKEGQNVTLSCEQNLNHDAMYWYRQDPGQGLRLIYYSQIVNDFQKGDIAEGYSVSREKKESFPLTVTSAQKNPTAFYLCASAGTGLYEQYFGPGTRLTVT.

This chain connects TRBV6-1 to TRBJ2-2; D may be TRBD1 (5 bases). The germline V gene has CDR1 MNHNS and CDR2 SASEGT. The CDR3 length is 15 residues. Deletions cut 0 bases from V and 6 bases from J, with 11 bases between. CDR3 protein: CASSEAAEGAGELFF. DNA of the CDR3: TGTGCCAGCAGTGAAGCAGCCGAAGGGGCCGGGGAGCTGTTTTTT.

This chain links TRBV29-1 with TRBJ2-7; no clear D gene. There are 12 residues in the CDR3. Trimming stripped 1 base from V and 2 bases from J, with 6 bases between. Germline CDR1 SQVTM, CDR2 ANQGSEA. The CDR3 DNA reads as TGCAGCGTTGAAGTCGGAGCCTACGAGCAGTACTTC. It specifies CSVEVGAYEQYF.

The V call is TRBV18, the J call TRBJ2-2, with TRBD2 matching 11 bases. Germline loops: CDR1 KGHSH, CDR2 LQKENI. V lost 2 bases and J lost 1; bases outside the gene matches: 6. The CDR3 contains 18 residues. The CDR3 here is CASSPGLAGGKNTGELFF. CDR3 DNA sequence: TGTGCCAGCTCACCAGGGCTAGCGGGAGGAAAGAACACCGGGGAGCTGTTTTTT.

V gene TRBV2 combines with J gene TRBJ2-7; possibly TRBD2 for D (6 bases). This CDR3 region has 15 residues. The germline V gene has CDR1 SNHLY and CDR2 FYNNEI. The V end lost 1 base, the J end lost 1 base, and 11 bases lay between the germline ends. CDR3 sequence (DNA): TGTGCCAGCAGTGAAGAGGGACTGCCGTCCTACGAGCAGTACTTC. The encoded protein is CASSEEGLPSYEQYF.

CDR3 amino acids: CASSPGTYEQYF. The CDR3 DNA sequence: TGTGCCAGCAGTCCGGGGACCTACGAGCAGTACTTC. The genes are TRBV5-4 and TRBJ2-7; D is possibly TRBD2 (5 bases). Germline CDR1 reads SGHNT; CDR2 reads YYREEE (reference sequence). The CDR3 consists of 12 residues. V dropped 5 bases and J dropped 2 bases, with 8 bases sitting between them.

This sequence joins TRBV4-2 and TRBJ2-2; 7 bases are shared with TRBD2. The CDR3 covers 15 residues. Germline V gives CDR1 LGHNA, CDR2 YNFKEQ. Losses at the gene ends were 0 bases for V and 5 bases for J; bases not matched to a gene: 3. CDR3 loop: CASSQEPSGTGELFF. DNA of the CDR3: TGTGCCAGCAGCCAAGAGCCTAGCGGTACCGGGGAGCTGTTTTTT.

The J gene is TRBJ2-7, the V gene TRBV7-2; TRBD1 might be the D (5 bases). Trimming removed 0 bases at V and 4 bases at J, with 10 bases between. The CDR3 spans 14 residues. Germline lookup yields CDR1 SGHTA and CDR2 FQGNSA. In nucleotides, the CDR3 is TGTGCCAGCAGCTTAGCCTCGCCAGGGTACGAGCAGTACTTC. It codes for CASSLASPGYEQYF.

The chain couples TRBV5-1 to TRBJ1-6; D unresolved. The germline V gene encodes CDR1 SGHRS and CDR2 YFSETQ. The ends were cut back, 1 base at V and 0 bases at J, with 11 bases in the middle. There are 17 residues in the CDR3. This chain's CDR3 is CASSLTAFSSYNSPLHF. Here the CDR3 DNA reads TGCGCCAGCAGCTTGACAGCCTTCAGCTCCTATAATTCACCCCTCCACTTT.

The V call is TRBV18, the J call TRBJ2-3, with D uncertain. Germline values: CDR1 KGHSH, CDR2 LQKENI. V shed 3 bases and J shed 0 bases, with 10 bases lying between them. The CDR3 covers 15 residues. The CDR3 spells CASSPDQISTDTQYF. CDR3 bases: TGTGCCAGCTCACCTGATCAGATTAGCACAGATACGCAGTATTTT.

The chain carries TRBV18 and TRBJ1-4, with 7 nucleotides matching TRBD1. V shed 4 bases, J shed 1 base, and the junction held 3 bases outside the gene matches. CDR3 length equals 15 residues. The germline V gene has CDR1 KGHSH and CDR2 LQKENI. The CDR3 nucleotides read TGTGCCAGCTCACGAAGGACAGGAACTAATGAAAAACTGTTTTTT. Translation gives CASSRRTGTNEKLFF.

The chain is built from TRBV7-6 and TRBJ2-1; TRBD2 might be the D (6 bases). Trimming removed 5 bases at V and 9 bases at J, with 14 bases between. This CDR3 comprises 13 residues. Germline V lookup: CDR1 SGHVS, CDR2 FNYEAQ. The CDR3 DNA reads TGTGCCAGCAGCGGCGGGGCCACAGTTGAGCAGTTCTTC. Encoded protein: CASSGGATVEQFF.

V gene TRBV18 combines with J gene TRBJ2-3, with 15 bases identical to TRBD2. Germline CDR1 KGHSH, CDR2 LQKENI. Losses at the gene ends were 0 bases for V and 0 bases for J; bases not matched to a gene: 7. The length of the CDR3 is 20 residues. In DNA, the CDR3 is TGTGCCAGCTCACCACCGATTACTGGACTAGCGGGAGGGAGCACAGATACGCAGTATTTT. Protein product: CASSPPITGLAGGSTDTQYF.